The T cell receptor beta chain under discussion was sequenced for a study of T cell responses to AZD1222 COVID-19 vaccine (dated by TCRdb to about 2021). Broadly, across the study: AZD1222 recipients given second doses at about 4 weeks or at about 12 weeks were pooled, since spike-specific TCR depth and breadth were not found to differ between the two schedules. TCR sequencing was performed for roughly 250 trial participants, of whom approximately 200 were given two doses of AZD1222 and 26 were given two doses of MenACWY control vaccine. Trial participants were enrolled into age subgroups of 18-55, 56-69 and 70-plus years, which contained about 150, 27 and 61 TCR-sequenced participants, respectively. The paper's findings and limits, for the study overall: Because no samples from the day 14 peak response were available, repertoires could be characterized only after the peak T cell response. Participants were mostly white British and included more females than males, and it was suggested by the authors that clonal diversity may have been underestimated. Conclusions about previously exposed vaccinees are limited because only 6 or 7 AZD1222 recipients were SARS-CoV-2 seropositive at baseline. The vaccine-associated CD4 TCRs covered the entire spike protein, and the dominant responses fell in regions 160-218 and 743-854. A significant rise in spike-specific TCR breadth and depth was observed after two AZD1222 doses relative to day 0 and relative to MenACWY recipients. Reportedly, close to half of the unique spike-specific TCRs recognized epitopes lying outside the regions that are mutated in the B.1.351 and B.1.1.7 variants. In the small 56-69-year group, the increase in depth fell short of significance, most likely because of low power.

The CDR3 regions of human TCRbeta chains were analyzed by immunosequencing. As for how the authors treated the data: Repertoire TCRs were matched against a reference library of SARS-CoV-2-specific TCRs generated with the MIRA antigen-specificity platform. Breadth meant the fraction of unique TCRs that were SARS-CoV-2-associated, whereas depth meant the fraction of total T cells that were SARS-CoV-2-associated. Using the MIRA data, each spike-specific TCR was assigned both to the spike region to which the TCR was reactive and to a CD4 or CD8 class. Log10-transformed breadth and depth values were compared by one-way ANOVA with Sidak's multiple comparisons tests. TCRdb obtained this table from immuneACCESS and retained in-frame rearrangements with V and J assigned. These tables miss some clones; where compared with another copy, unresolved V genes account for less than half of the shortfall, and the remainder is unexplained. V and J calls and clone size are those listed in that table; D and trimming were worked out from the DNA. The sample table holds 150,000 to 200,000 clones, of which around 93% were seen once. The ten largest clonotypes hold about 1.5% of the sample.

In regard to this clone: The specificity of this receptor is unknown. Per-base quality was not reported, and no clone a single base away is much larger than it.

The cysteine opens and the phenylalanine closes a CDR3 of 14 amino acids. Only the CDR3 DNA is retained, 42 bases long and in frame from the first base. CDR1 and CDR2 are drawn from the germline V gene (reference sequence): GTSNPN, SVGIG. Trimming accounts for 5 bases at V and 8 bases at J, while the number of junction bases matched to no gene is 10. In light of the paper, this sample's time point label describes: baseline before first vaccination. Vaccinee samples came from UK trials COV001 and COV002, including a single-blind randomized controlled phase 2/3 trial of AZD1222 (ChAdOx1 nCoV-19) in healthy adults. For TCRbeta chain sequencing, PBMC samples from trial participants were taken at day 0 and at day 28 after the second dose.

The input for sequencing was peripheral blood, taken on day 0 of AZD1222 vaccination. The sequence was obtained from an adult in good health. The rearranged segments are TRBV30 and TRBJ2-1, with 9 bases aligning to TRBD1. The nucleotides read TGTGCCTGGGACGGACAGGGGAATGTGGATGAGCAGTTCTTC. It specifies CAWDGQGNVDEQFF.